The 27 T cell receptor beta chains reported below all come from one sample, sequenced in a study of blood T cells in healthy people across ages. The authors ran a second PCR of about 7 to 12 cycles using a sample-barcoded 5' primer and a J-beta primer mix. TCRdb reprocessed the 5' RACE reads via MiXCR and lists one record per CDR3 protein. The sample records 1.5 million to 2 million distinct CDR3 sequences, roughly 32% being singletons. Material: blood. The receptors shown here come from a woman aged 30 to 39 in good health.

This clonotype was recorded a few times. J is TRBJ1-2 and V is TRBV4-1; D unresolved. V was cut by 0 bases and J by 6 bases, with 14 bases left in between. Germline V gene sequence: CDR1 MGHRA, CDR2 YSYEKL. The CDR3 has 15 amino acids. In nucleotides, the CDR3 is TGCGCCAGCAGCCAAGACTTCGGCCGAGAGCATGGCTACACCTTC. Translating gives CASSQDFGREHGYTF.

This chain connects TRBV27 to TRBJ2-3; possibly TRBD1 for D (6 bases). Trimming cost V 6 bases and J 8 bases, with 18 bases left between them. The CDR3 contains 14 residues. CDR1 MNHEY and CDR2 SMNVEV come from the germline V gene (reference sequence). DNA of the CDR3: TGTGCCAGCAGCCAGGGGCGAAACGAGGGTACGCAGTATTTT. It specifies CASSQGRNEGTQYF.

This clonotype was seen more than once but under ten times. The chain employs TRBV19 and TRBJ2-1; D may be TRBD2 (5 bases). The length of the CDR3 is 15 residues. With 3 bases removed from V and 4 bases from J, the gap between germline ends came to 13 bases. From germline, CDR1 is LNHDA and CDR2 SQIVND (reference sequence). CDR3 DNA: TGTGCCAGTAGTATGATCAGAGGGAGTTACAATGAGCAGTTCTTC. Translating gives CASSMIRGSYNEQFF.

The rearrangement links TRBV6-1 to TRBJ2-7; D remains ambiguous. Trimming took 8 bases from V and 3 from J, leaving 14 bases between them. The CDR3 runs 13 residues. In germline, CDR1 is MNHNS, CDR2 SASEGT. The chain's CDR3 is CASRPQVGYEQYF. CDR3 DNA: TGTGCCAGCCGCCCCCAAGTGGGCTACGAGCAGTACTTC.

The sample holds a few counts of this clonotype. The CDR3 reads CASSPEGLQVVYGYTF. The CDR3 coding sequence is TGTGCCAGCAGCCCGGAAGGGTTGCAGGTTGTCTATGGCTACACCTTC. This rearrangement joins TRBV3-1 to TRBJ1-2; D remains ambiguous. From germline, CDR1 is LGHDT and CDR2 YNNKEL (reference sequence). Trimming left V 4 bases short and J 4 bases short, with 19 bases between. This CDR3 is built from 16 residues.

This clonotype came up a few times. The CDR3 is CASSPATGTSVHEQYF. CDR3 nucleotide sequence: TGTGCCAGCAGTCCGGCGACCGGGACTAGCGTCCACGAGCAGTACTTC. V and J are TRBV27 and TRBJ2-7; 10 positions match TRBD2. The J segment lost 5 bases and the V segment lost 5 bases, leaving 12 bases of the junction unmatched. Germline CDR1 MNHEY, CDR2 SMNVEV (reference sequence). The CDR3 is 16 amino acids.

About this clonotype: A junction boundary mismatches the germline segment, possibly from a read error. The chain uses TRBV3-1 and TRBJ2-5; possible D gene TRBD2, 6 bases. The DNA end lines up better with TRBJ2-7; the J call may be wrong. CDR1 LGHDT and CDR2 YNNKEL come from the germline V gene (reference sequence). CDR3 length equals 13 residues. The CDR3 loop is CVSKALGGVEQYF. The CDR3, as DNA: TGTGTCAGCAAGGCTCTCGGAGGGGTCGAGCAGTACTTC.

The CDR3 coding sequence is TGTGCCAGTAGTCCAGTCTTTGGTTACACCATCCAAGAGACCCAGTACTTC. Encoded protein: CASSPVFGYTIQETQYF. The chain links TRBV19 to TRBJ2-5; no definite D call. V lost 5 bases, J lost 1 base, and 20 bases lay in between. The CDR3 is made up of 17 amino acids. Germline V gives CDR1 LNHDA, CDR2 SQIVND (reference sequence).

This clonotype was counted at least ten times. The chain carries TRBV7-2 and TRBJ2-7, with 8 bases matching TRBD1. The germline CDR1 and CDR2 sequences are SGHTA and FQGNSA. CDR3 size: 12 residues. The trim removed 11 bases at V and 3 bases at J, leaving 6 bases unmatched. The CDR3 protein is CAGGQGLYEQYF. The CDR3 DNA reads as TGTGCCGGAGGACAGGGTCTCTACGAGCAGTACTTC.

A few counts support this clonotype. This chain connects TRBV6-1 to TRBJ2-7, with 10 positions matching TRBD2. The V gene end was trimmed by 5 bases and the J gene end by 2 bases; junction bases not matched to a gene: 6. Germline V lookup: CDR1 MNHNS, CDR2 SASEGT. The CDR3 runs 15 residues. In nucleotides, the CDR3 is TGTGCCAGCAGTCCTAGCGGGGGCGTTACCTACGAGCAGTACTTC. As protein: CASSPSGGVTYEQYF.

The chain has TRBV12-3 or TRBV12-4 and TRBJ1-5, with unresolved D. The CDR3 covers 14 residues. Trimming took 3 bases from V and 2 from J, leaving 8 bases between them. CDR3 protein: CASSFANGNQPQHF. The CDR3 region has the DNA TGTGCCAGCAGTTTTGCCAACGGCAATCAGCCCCAGCATTTT.

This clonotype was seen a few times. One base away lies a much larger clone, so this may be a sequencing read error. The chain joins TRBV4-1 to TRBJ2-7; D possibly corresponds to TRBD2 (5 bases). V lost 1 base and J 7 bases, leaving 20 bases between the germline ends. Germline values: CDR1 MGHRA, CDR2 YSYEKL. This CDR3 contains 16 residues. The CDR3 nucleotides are TGCGCCAGCAGCCAAGGTGTAGGTGGGAGTCTAAATGAGCAGTACTTC. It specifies CASSQGVGGSLNEQYF.

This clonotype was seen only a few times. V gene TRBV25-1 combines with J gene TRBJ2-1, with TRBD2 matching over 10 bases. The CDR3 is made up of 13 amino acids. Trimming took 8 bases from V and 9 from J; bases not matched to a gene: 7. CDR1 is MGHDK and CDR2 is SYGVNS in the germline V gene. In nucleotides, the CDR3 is TGTGCCAGCCTCGCTAGCGGGGGAAGTGAGCAGTTCTTC. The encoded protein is CASLASGGSEQFF. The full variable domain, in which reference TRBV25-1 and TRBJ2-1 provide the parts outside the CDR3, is EADIYQTPRYLVIGTGKKITLECSQTMGHDKMYWYQQDPGMELHLIHYSYGVNSTEKGDLSSESTVSRIRTEHFPLTLESARPSHTSQYLCASLASGGSEQFFGPGTRLTVL.

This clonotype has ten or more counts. The CDR3 is CASSLGERLVPHQETQYF. The CDR3 DNA reads TGTGCCAGCAGCCTTGGGGAGAGACTAGTGCCCCACCAAGAGACCCAGTACTTC. This rearrangement joins TRBV3-1 to TRBJ2-5; D is possibly TRBD2 (6 bases). The ends were cut back, 4 bases at V and 0 bases at J, with 21 bases in the middle. Germline CDR1 is LGHDT and CDR2 is YNNKEL (reference sequence). The CDR3 loop spans 18 amino acids.

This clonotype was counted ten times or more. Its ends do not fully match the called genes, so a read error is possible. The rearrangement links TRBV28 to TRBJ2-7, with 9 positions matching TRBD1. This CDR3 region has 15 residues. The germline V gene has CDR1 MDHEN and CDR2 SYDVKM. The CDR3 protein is CASSLSGTGTYEQYF. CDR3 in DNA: TGCGCCAGCAGCCTATCCGGGACAGGGACCTACGAGCAGTACTTC.

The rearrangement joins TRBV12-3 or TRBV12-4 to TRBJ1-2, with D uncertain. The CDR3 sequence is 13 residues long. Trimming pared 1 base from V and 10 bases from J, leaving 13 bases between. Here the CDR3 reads CASSLVPKGNYTF. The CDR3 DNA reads TGTGCCAGCAGTTTAGTTCCGAAGGGAAACTACACCTTC.

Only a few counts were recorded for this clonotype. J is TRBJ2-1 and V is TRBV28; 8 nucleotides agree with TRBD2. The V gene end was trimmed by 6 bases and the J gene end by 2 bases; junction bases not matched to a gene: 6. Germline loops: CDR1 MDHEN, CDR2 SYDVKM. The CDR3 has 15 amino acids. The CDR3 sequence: CASRQTSGPYNEQFF. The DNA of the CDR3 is TGTGCCAGCAGGCAAACTAGCGGCCCCTACAATGAGCAGTTCTTC.

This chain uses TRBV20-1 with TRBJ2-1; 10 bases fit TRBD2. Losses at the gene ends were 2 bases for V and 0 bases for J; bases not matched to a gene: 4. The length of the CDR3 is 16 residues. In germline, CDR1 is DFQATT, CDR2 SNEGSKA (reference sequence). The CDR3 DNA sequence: TGCAGTGCTAGATCTCAGCGGGGGGGCTCCTACAATGAGCAGTTCTTC. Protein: CSARSQRGGSYNEQFF.

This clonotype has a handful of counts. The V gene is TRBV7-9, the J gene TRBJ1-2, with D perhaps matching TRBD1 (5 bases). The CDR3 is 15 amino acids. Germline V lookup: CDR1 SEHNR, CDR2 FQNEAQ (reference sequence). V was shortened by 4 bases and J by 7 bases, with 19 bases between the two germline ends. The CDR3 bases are TGTGCCAGCAGCTCCCAGGGTGCACCTAGGGGTGGCTACACCTTC. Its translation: CASSSQGAPRGGYTF.

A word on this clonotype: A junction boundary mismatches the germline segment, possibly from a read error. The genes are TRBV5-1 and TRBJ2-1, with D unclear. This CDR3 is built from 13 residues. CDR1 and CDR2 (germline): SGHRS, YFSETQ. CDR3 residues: CASSLDEYNEQFF. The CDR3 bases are TGTGCCAGCAGCTTAGATGAATACAATGAGCAGTTCTTC. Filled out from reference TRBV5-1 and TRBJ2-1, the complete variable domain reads KAGVTQTPRYLIKTRGQQVTLSCSPISGHRSVSWYQQTPGQGLQFLFEYFSETQRNKGNFPGRFSGRQFSNSRSEMNVSTLELGDSALYLCASSLDEYNEQFFGPGTRLTVL.

CDR3 sequence: CASSQHTTSGGPQYF. The CDR3 bases are TGTGCCAGCAGCCAGCACACGACTAGCGGGGGGCCCCAGTACTTC. This chain joins TRBV3-1 and TRBJ2-5; TRBD2 agrees at 13 bases. The CDR3 loop spans 15 amino acids. The germline CDR1 and CDR2 sequences are LGHDT and YNNKEL (reference sequence). The V gene end was trimmed by 3 bases and the J gene end by 9 bases; junction bases not matched to a gene: 7.

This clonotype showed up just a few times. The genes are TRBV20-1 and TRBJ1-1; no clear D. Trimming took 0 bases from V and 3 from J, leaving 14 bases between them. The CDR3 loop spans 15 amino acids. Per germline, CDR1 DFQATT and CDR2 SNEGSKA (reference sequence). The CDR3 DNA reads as TGCAGTGCTAGAGATCCCGGGGTGGAGGACACTGAAGCTTTCTTT. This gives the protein CSARDPGVEDTEAFF.

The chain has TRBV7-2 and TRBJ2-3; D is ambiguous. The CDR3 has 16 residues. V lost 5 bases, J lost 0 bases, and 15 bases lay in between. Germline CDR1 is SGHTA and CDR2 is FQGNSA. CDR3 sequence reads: CASSPGLGKSTDTQYF. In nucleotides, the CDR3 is TGTGCCAGCAGCCCCGGATTGGGGAAAAGCACAGATACGCAGTATTTT.

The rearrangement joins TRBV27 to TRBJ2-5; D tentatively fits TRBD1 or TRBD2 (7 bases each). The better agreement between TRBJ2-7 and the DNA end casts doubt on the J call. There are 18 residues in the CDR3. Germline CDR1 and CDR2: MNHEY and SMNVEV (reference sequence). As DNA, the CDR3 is TGTGCCAGCAGTTTATACCCGTTCGACAGGGAGGGAGGCTACGAGCAGTACTTC. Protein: CASSLYPFDREGGYEQYF.

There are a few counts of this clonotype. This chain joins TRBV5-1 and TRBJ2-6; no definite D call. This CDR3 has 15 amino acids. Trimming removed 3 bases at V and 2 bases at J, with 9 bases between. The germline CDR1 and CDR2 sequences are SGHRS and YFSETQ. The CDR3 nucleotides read TGCGCCAGCAGCTCCGCCTACACTGGGGCCAACGTCCTGACTTTC. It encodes CASSSAYTGANVLTF. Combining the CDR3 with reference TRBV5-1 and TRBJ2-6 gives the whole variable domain KAGVTQTPRYLIKTRGQQVTLSCSPISGHRSVSWYQQTPGQGLQFLFEYFSETQRNKGNFPGRFSGRQFSNSRSEMNVSTLELGDSALYLCASSSAYTGANVLTFGAGSRLTVL.

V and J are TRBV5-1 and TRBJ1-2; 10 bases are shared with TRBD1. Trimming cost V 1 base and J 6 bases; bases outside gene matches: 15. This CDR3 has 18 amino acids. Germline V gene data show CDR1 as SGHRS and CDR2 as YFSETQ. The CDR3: CASSLIRSRTGGSHGYTF. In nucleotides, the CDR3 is TGCGCCAGCAGCTTGATTAGGTCGCGGACAGGGGGAAGCCATGGCTACACCTTC.

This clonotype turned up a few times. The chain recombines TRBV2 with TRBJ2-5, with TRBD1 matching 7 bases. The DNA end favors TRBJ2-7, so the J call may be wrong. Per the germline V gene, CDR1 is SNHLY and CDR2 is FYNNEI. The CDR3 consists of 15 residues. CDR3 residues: CASRASRDRAGEQYF. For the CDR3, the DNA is TGTGCCAGCAGAGCTTCGAGAGACAGGGCAGGCGAGCAGTACTTC.